A single sample gave rise to the 12 T cell receptor beta chains below, sequenced in a study of cytomegalovirus exposure and HLA in healthy donors. Both 60 Vbeta primers and 13 Jbeta primers went into the PCR. The repertoire was sequenced with immunoSEQ multiplex PCR; TCRdb's copy has only in-frame clones and lacks some. The table shows about 130,000 clones, with around four fifths occurring only once. The sequenced sample consisted of PBMCs. These TCRs come from a young man in good health and CMV-seropositive.

The rearrangement joins TRBV28 to TRBJ1-2, with a possible D match to TRBD1 (5 bases). This CDR3 spans 16 amino acids. CDR1 and CDR2 from the germline V gene are MDHEN and SYDVKM. The V end was cut by 4 bases, the J end by 4 bases, with 19 bases between. The CDR3 DNA reads as TGTGCCAGCAGTTCAGTCCGAGGAGGGGCGTCCTATGGCTACACCTTC. Translated: CASSSVRGGASYGYTF.

The chain carries TRBV10-1 and TRBJ1-1, with D possibly being TRBD1 (5 bases). Germline CDR1 WNHNN, CDR2 SYGVQD (reference sequence). Trimming stripped 3 bases from V and 11 bases from J, with 16 bases between. CDR3 size: 13 residues. DNA for the CDR3: TGCGCCAGCAGTGAACAGGCCGGATTGACCGCTTTCTTT. Translating gives CASSEQAGLTAFF.

In its sample, this clone was seen once. The chain recombines TRBV11-2 with TRBJ2-3; TRBD1 is a possible D gene (5 bases). Germline values: CDR1 SGHAT, CDR2 FQNNGV. CDR3 length: 14 residues. V shed 1 base and J shed 8 bases, with 13 bases lying between them. The CDR3 sequence is CASSLGYSQGTQYF. The CDR3, as DNA: TGTGCCAGCAGCTTAGGGTATAGCCAGGGTACGCAGTATTTT.

This chain connects TRBV7-6 to TRBJ2-7; 9 bases are shared with TRBD1. This CDR3 has 15 residues. Germline CDR1 is SGHVS and CDR2 is FNYEAQ. The trim removed 5 bases at V and 0 bases at J, leaving 5 bases unmatched. Here the CDR3 DNA reads TGTGCCAGCAGCCGCGGGACAGGGAGCTCCTACGAGCAGTACTTC. Translated, it gives CASSRGTGSSYEQYF.

The chain joins TRBV7-2 to TRBJ1-1, with D hard to call. The CDR3 totals 14 residues. The germline CDR1 and CDR2 sequences are SGHTA and FQGNSA. The ends were cut back, 1 base at V and 1 base at J, with 7 bases in the middle. The CDR3 protein is CASSLGSGNTEAFF. The CDR3 DNA reads TGTGCCAGCAGCTTAGGAAGCGGGAACACTGAAGCTTTCTTT.

The chain employs TRBV27 and TRBJ1-1; 8 bases align to TRBD1. V was clipped by 6 bases and J by 1 base; unmatched bases: 7. This CDR3 is 15 amino acids long. The germline V gene encodes CDR1 MNHEY and CDR2 SMNVEV (reference sequence). The CDR3 sequence: CASRTGAGWNTEAFF. CDR3 nucleotides: TGTGCCAGCAGGACAGGGGCAGGGTGGAACACTGAAGCTTTCTTT.

This clone appeared a few times. The gene calls are TRBV5-4 and TRBJ1-1; D unresolved. CDR1 and CDR2 (germline): SGHNT, YYREEE (reference sequence). The CDR3 runs to 13 residues. The germline V and J ends were trimmed by 4 bases and 6 bases, with 13 bases remaining between them. The CDR3 sequence: CASSPGEQPEAFF. The CDR3 DNA reads as TGTGCCAGCAGCCCTGGGGAGCAGCCTGAAGCTTTCTTT.

The chain links TRBV6-1 to TRBJ1-5; 7 bases fit TRBD1. This CDR3 comprises 15 residues. J was trimmed by 2 bases and V by 2 bases; bases with no gene match: 3. The V gene's germline CDR1 is MNHNS and CDR2 SASEGT. The CDR3 nucleotides read TGTGCCAGCAGTGAAATAGGACAGGGCAATCAGCCCCAGCATTTT. It specifies CASSEIGQGNQPQHF.

The CDR3 nucleotides are TGTGCCAGCAGCCAGAGCGGCTACGAGCAGTACTTC. Translation: CASSQSGYEQYF. The rearrangement uses TRBV14 and TRBJ2-7; a possible D gene is TRBD2 (5 bases). There are 12 residues in the CDR3. The germline V and J ends were trimmed by 3 bases and 3 bases, with 6 bases remaining between them. CDR1 is SGHDN, CDR2 FVKESK, per germline.

The chain joins TRBV27 to TRBJ1-6; 9 bases are shared with TRBD1. This CDR3 region has 15 residues. J lost 9 bases, V lost 7 bases, and 10 bases had no gene match. Germline V gene data show CDR1 as MNHEY and CDR2 as SMNVEV (reference sequence). Here the CDR3 reads CASKQGADVLSPLHF. For the CDR3, the DNA is TGTGCCAGCAAACAGGGGGCAGACGTCCTTTCACCCCTCCACTTT.

This sequence joins TRBV19 and TRBJ2-2; 8 bases are a match to TRBD2. J lost 7 bases, V lost 8 bases, and 9 bases had no gene match. The CDR3 consists of 14 residues. Germline V gene data show CDR1 as LNHDA and CDR2 as SQIVND (reference sequence). This chain's CDR3 is CASRYGGAVGELFF. CDR3 DNA sequence: TGTGCCAGTCGATACGGGGGGGCGGTCGGGGAGCTGTTTTTT.

The J gene is TRBJ2-5, the V gene TRBV6-6; TRBD1 might be the D (7 bases). V was pared by 6 bases and J by 5 bases, with 19 bases between. From germline, CDR1 is MNHNY and CDR2 SVGAGI (reference sequence). This CDR3 region has 15 residues. The CDR3 loop is CASRGARGTVETQYF. For the CDR3, the DNA is TGTGCCAGCAGAGGGGCCCGCGGGACAGTGGAGACCCAGTACTTC.